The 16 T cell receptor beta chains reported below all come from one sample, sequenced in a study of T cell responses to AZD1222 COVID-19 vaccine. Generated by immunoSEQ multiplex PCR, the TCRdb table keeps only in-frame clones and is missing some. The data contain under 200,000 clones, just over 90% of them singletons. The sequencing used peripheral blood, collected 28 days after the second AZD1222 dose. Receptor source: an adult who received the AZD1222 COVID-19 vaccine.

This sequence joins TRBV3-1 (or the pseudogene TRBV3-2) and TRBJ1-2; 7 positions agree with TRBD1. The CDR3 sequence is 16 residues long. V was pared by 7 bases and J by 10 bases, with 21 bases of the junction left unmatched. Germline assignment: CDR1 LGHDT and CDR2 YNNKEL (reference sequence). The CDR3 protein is CASNSTDHPRDRAYTF. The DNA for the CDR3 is TGTGCCAGCAACTCGACAGATCACCCTAGGGACAGAGCCTACACCTTC.

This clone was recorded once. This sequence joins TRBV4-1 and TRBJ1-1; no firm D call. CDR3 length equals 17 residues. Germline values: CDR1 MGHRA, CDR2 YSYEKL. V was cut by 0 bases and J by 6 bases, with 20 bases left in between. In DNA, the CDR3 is TGCGCCAGCAGCCAAGATTTGCGGATGCTCACTCTCCCTGAAGCTTTCTTT. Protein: CASSQDLRMLTLPEAFF.

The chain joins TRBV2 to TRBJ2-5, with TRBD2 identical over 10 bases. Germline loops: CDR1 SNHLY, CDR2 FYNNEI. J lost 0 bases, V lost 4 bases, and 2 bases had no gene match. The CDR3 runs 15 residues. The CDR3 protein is CASSGSGGYQETQYF. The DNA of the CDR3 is TGTGCCAGCAGTGGTAGCGGGGGGTACCAAGAGACCCAGTACTTC.

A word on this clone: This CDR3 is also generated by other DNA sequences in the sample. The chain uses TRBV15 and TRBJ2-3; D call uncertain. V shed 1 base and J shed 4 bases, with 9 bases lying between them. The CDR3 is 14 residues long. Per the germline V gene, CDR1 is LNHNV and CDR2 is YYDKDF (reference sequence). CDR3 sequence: CATSRVSGADTQYF. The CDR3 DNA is TGTGCCACCAGCAGAGTCAGTGGGGCAGATACGCAGTATTTT.

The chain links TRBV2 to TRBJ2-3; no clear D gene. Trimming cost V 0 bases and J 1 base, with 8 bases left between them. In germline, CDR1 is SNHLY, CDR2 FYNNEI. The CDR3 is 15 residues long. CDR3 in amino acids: CASSEAPRGTDTQYF. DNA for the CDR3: TGTGCCAGCAGTGAAGCGCCTAGGGGCACAGATACGCAGTATTTT.

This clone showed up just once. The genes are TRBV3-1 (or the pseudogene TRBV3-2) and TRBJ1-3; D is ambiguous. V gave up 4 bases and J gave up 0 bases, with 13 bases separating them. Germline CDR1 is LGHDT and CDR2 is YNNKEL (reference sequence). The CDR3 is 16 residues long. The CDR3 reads CASSLQTASSGNTIYF. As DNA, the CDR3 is TGTGCCAGCAGCCTACAGACGGCGAGCTCTGGAAACACCATATATTTT.

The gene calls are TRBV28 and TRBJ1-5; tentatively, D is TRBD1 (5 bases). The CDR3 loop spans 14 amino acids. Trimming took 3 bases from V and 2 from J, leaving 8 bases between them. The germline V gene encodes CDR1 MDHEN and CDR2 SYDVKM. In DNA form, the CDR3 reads TGTGCCAGCAGTTTCAGGGTTGGCAATCAGCCCCAGCATTTT. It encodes CASSFRVGNQPQHF.

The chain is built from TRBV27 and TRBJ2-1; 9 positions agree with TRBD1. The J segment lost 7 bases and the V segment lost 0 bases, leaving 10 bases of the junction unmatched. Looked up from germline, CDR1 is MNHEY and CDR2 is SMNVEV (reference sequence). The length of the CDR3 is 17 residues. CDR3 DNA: TGTGCCAGCAGTTTATCTCCCCCCCTGACAGGGGGAAATGAGCAGTTCTTC. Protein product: CASSLSPPLTGGNEQFF.

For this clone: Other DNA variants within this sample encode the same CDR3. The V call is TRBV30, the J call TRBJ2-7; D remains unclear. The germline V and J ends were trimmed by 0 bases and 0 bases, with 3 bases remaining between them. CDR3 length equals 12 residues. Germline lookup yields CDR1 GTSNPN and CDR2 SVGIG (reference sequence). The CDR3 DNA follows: TGTGCCTGGAGTGTGGACTCCTACGAGCAGTACTTC. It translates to CAWSVDSYEQYF.

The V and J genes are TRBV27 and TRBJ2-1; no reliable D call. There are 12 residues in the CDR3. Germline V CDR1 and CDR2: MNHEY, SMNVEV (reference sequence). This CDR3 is CSAGSSYNEQFF. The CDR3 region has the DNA TGTTCGGCAGGAAGCTCCTACAATGAGCAGTTCTTC.

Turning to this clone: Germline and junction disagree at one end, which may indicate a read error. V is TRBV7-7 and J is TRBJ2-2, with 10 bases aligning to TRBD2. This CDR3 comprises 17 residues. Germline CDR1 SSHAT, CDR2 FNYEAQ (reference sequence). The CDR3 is CASSLVPSGRNTGELFF. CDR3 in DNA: TGTGCTAGCAGCTTAGTACCTAGCGGGAGGAACACCGGGGAGCTGTTTTTT. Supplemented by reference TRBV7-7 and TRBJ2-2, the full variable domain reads GAGVSQSPRYKVTKRGQDVTLRCDPISSHATLYWYQQALGQGPEFLTYFNYEAQPDKSGLPSDRFSAERPEGSISTLTIQRTEQRDSAMYRCASSLVPSGRNTGELFFGEGSRLTVL.

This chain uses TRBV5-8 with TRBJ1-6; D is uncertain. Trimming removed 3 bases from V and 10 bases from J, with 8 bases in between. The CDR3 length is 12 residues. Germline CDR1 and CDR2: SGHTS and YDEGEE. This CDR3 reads CASSWNPSPLHF. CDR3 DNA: TGTGCCAGCAGCTGGAACCCGTCACCCCTCCACTTT. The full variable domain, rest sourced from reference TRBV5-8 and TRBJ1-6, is EAGVTQSPTHLIKTRGQQATLRCSPISGHTSVYWYQQALGLGLQFLLWYDEGEERNRGNFPPRFSGRQFPNYSSELNVNALELEDSALYLCASSWNPSPLHFGNGTRLTVT.

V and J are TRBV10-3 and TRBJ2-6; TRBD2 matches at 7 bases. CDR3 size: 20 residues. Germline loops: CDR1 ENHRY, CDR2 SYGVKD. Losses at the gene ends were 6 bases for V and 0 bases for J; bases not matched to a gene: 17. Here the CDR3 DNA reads TGTGCCATCAGGGCAGGCGGGAGTTCCCAACCCTCCTCTGGGGCCAACGTCCTGACTTTC. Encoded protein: CAIRAGGSSQPSSGANVLTF.

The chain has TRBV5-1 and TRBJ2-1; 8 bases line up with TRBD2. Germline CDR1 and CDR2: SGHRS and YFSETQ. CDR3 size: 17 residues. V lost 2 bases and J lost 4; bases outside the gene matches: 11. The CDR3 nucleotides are TGCGCCAGCAGCTTTGGATTTAGCGGGGACCCATACAATGAGCAGTTCTTC. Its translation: CASSFGFSGDPYNEQFF.

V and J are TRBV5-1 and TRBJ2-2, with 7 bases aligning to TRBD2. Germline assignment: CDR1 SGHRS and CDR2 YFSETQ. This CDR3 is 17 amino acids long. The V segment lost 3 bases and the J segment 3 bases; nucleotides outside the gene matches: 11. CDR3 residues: CASSSDKLATDTGELFF. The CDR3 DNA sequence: TGCGCCAGCAGCTCTGACAAACTAGCGACCGACACCGGGGAGCTGTTTTTT. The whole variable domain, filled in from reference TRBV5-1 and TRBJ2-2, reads KAGVTQTPRYLIKTRGQQVTLSCSPISGHRSVSWYQQTPGQGLQFLFEYFSETQRNKGNFPGRFSGRQFSNSRSEMNVSTLELGDSALYLCASSSDKLATDTGELFFGEGSRLTVL.

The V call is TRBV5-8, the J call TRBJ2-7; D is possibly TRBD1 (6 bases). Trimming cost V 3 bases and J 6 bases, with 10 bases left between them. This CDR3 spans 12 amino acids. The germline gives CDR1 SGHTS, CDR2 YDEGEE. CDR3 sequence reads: CASSYGQIEQYF. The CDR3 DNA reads TGTGCCAGCAGCTATGGACAGATCGAGCAGTACTTC.